The 27 T cell receptor beta chains reported below all come from one sample, sequenced in a study of shared clonotypes between healthy human individuals. CD45RO negativity and positive selection for CCR7 defined naive CD8 cells, a population that excluded terminally differentiated effector memory CD45RA+ cells. Clones were sequenced by immunoSEQ multiplex PCR, and TCRdb holds only the in-frame ones, with some missing. The sample yields 1.5 million to 2.5 million clones, less than 95% seen once. The sequenced sample consisted of naive CD8+ T cells sorted from blood. The receptors originated from a young man in good health.

The chain joins TRBV27 to TRBJ2-7, with D possibly TRBD1 on 6 matching bases. The germline gives CDR1 MNHEY, CDR2 SMNVEV (reference sequence). V was pared by 5 bases and J by 7 bases, with 9 bases between. The CDR3 extends over 11 amino acids. The CDR3 reads CASSIGQEQYF. CDR3 in DNA: TGTGCCAGCAGTATCGGACAGGAGCAGTACTTC.

The chain is built from TRBV11-2 and TRBJ2-7, with a possible D match to TRBD2 (6 bases). CDR1 SGHAT and CDR2 FQNNGV come from the germline V gene. CDR3 length equals 16 residues. V lost 7 bases to trimming and J lost 2 bases, with 21 bases between them. Here the CDR3 DNA reads TGTGCCAGCACCCTAATCTCGGGCGGGGCTCCCTACGAGCAGTACTTC. It encodes CASTLISGGAPYEQYF.

The rearrangement uses TRBV5-4 and TRBJ2-1; TRBD1 aligns across 7 bases. The V gene's germline CDR1 is SGHNT and CDR2 YYREEE (reference sequence). The length of the CDR3 is 12 residues. J gave up 16 bases and V 0 bases, and 7 bases lay outside the gene matches. CDR3 DNA sequence: TGTGCCAGCAGCTTGGGACAGGGTAACAGTTTCTTC. This gives the protein CASSLGQGNSFF.

The chain combines TRBV4-1 with TRBJ2-1; TRBD2 matches at 10 bases. The V gene end was trimmed by 4 bases and the J gene end by 4 bases; junction bases not matched to a gene: 7. Germline CDR1 MGHRA, CDR2 YSYEKL. CDR3 length equals 16 residues. The CDR3 region is CASSPRGTSAYNEQFF. The CDR3 region has the DNA TGCGCCAGCAGCCCCAGGGGGACTAGCGCTTACAATGAGCAGTTCTTC.

The V call is TRBV4-1, the J call TRBJ2-7, with TRBD1 matching 8 bases. The junction had 8 bases not matched to a gene; V was cut back by 4 bases and J by 3 bases. The germline CDR1 and CDR2 sequences are MGHRA and YSYEKL. The CDR3 length is 15 residues. The CDR3 spells CASSRLTGVIYEQYF. Here the CDR3 DNA reads TGCGCCAGCAGCCGGCTGACAGGGGTAATCTACGAGCAGTACTTC.

A word on this clone: The sample has other DNA sequences that encode this CDR3 too. The chain recombines TRBV13 with TRBJ1-5; D possibly corresponds to TRBD1 (6 bases). The V end was cut by 2 bases, the J end by 2 bases, with 10 bases between. The CDR3 extends over 15 amino acids. The V gene's germline CDR1 is PRHDT and CDR2 FYEKMQ (reference sequence). The CDR3, as DNA: TGTGCCAGCAGCTTAAGGGGGGCCGGCAATCAGCCCCAGCATTTT. Translation gives CASSLRGAGNQPQHF.

The rearrangement links TRBV30 to TRBJ2-1; the D is unclear. The CDR3 extends over 14 amino acids. The germline V and J ends were trimmed by 4 bases and 4 bases, with 14 bases remaining between them. CDR1 is GTSNPN, CDR2 SVGIG, per germline (reference sequence). The CDR3 DNA sequence: TGTGCCTGGACAGCAGGCGTCCTTTACAATGAGCAGTTCTTC. It is translated as CAWTAGVLYNEQFF.

V gene TRBV10-3 combines with J gene TRBJ1-2, with D maybe TRBD1 (5 bases). CDR1 and CDR2 from the germline V gene are ENHRY and SYGVKD. Trimming left V 5 bases short and J 4 bases short, with 23 bases between. CDR3 length: 17 amino acids. The DNA for the CDR3 is TGTGCCATCAGTAACCGGGACTTAACCCTGGGGGGCTATGGCTACACCTTC. It is translated as CAISNRDLTLGGYGYTF.

The V gene is TRBV4-1, the J gene TRBJ2-3, with 12 bases aligning to TRBD2. V dropped 5 bases and J dropped 3; count of bases not matched to a gene: 6. CDR3 size: 16 residues. The germline V gene encodes CDR1 MGHRA and CDR2 YSYEKL. CDR3 loop: CASSVLAGGPTDTQYF. CDR3 coding DNA: TGCGCCAGCAGCGTCCTAGCGGGAGGGCCGACAGATACGCAGTATTTT.

Concerning this clone: The sample contains more than one DNA sequence encoding this CDR3. This chain joins TRBV9 and TRBJ2-7, with 8 bases matching TRBD1. The V segment lost 2 bases and the J segment 0 bases; nucleotides outside the gene matches: 4. The germline V gene encodes CDR1 SGDLS and CDR2 YYNGEE. The CDR3 has 15 residues. The CDR3 DNA sequence: TGTGCCAGCAGCGTCGGGACAGGAAGCTCCTACGAGCAGTACTTC. Its translation is CASSVGTGSSYEQYF.

The CDR3 region has the DNA TGTGCCAGCAGCTTGCCGGGACTAGCAGATTACGAGCAGTACTTC. It yields the protein CASSLPGLADYEQYF. The chain carries TRBV7-9 and TRBJ2-7; 9 positions match TRBD2. Unmatched junction bases numbered 7, after V lost 3 bases and J lost 4 bases. The length of the CDR3 is 15 residues. Germline assignment: CDR1 SEHNR and CDR2 FQNEAQ (reference sequence).

The J gene is TRBJ2-7, the V gene TRBV11-1; the match to TRBD1 covers 7 bases. Germline V gene data show CDR1 as SGHAT and CDR2 as FQDESV (reference sequence). CDR3 length equals 14 residues. The V segment lost 2 bases and the J segment 2 bases; nucleotides outside the gene matches: 3. In DNA, the CDR3 is TGTGCCAGCAGCTTATCTCAGGGGGCCTACGAGCAGTACTTC. The encoded protein is CASSLSQGAYEQYF.

This rearrangement joins TRBV2 to TRBJ2-2; D possibly corresponds to TRBD2 (6 bases). CDR1 is SNHLY and CDR2 is FYNNEI in the germline V gene. The V and J ends lost 10 bases and 0 bases respectively, with 15 bases between them. The CDR3 is made up of 15 amino acids. CDR3 DNA sequence: TGTGCCATCCCAAAGGGACTCCCGAACACCGGGGAGCTGTTTTTT. The encoded protein is CAIPKGLPNTGELFF.

This clone was detected once. This rearrangement joins TRBV2 to TRBJ1-1; a weak D match, TRBD1 (5 bases). This CDR3 contains 13 residues. Germline V gives CDR1 SNHLY, CDR2 FYNNEI. V was pared by 10 bases and J by 8 bases, with 20 bases between. The CDR3: CATTLGHLVEAFF. The DNA of the CDR3 is TGTGCCACTACACTTGGACATCTAGTCGAAGCTTTCTTT.

This chain joins TRBV7-9 and TRBJ1-2, with 7 bases aligning to TRBD1. CDR3 length: 15 residues. J was trimmed by 3 bases and V by 2 bases; bases with no gene match: 6. Germline V lookup: CDR1 SEHNR, CDR2 FQNEAQ (reference sequence). The CDR3 DNA is TGTGCCAGCAGCTTAAGCGACAGGGCCCACTATGGCTACACCTTC. Translating it yields CASSLSDRAHYGYTF.

This sequence joins TRBV29-1 and TRBJ2-1, with TRBD1 as a possible D gene (6 bases). The CDR3 spans 15 residues. CDR1 is SQVTM and CDR2 is ANQGSEA in the germline V gene. Trimming took off 1 base at V and 3 bases at J, with 13 bases between the two ends. The CDR3 DNA is TGCAGCGTTGAAGGTGAGGGGGAGCTCTACAATGAGCAGTTCTTC. This translates into CSVEGEGELYNEQFF.

This chain connects TRBV9 to TRBJ2-7; 7 positions agree with TRBD1. Germline V lookup: CDR1 SGDLS, CDR2 YYNGEE. The CDR3 spans 11 residues. The CDR3 bases are TGTATCAGACAGGGAATCTACGAGCAGTACTTC. Translated, it gives CIRQGIYEQYF.

The rearrangement links TRBV30 to TRBJ1-2; no definite D call. The V end was cut by 3 bases, the J end by 5 bases, with 10 bases between. The CDR3 covers 12 residues. Germline assignment: CDR1 GTSNPN and CDR2 SVGIG (reference sequence). The DNA of the CDR3 is TGTGCCTGGAGAGACCCGCGGTATGGCTACACCTTC. This codes for CAWRDPRYGYTF. The whole variable domain, remainder taken from reference TRBV30 and TRBJ1-2, is SQTIHQWPATLVQPVGSPLSLECTVEGTSNPNLYWYRQAAGRGLQLLFYSVGIGQISSEVPQNLSASRPQDRQFILSSKKLLLSDSGFYLCAWRDPRYGYTFGSGTRLTVV.

A note on this clone: Other nucleotide sequences from this sample produce the same CDR3. V and J are TRBV29-1 and TRBJ2-7; 9 bases map to TRBD1. Germline CDR1 is SQVTM and CDR2 is ANQGSEA. CDR3 length equals 12 residues. V dropped 6 bases and J dropped 3; count of bases not matched to a gene: 3. The CDR3 protein is CSVAGQGYEQYF. In DNA form, the CDR3 reads TGCAGCGTCGCGGGACAGGGCTACGAGCAGTACTTC.

This chain joins TRBV6-5 and TRBJ2-5; no definite D call. The CDR3 is made up of 12 amino acids. V lost 10 bases, J lost 7 bases, and 16 bases lay in between. CDR1 MNHEY and CDR2 SVGAGI come from the germline V gene. The CDR3 DNA is TGTGCCACCACCGGCGGAACGGGGACCCAGTACTTC. This translates into CATTGGTGTQYF.

CDR3 residues: CASSLSPGGRAGEQFF. CDR3 nucleotides: TGTGCCAGCAGTTTATCCCCCGGCGGGAGGGCAGGTGAGCAGTTCTTC. This sequence joins TRBV27 and TRBJ2-1; 9 bases are a match to TRBD2. The CDR3 totals 16 residues. With 0 bases clipped from V and 9 bases from J, the junction kept 9 bases outside the gene matches. From germline, CDR1 is MNHEY and CDR2 SMNVEV (reference sequence).

This clone was seen more than once but under ten times. The chain uses TRBV27 and TRBJ1-3; weak D call: TRBD1 (6 bases). The CDR3 extends over 13 amino acids. With 5 bases removed from V and 7 bases from J, the gap between germline ends came to 12 bases. Germline CDR1 MNHEY, CDR2 SMNVEV (reference sequence). The CDR3 bases are TGTGCCAGCAGTCCGGGGACAATGAACACCATATATTTT. It is translated as CASSPGTMNTIYF.

The chain joins TRBV10-3 to TRBJ1-4; D is unresolved. Germline CDR1 ENHRY, CDR2 SYGVKD. The CDR3 runs 13 residues. With 7 bases removed from V and 3 bases from J, the gap between germline ends came to 9 bases. DNA for the CDR3: TGTGCCATCACTGACGAAGCTAATGAAAAACTGTTTTTT. Protein sequence: CAITDEANEKLFF.

A remark on this clone: Other nucleotide sequences in the sample specify the same CDR3. The V and J genes are TRBV6-6 and TRBJ2-4, with D hard to call. CDR1 MNHNY and CDR2 SVGAGI come from the germline V gene (reference sequence). This CDR3 has 14 residues. Trimming stripped 2 bases from V and 0 bases from J, with 5 bases between. The CDR3 DNA reads as TGTGCCAGCAGTTACAGTCTAGCCAAAAACATTCAGTACTTC. It yields the protein CASSYSLAKNIQYF.

The chain recombines TRBV18 with TRBJ2-2; D tentatively reads TRBD1 or TRBD2 (6 bases each). The CDR3 contains 15 residues. Germline CDR1 KGHSH, CDR2 LQKENI. V was pared by 3 bases and J by 5 bases, with 13 bases between. The chain's CDR3 is CASSPEGGGTGELFF. CDR3 DNA: TGTGCCAGCTCACCGGAAGGAGGGGGTACCGGGGAGCTGTTTTTT.

This chain uses TRBV7-9 with TRBJ1-1; 7 bases are a match to TRBD1. Per the germline V gene, CDR1 is SEHNR and CDR2 is FQNEAQ (reference sequence). Trimming at V came to 4 bases and at J to 3 bases, leaving 8 bases not matched to a gene. This CDR3 comprises 15 residues. Written as DNA, the CDR3 is TGTGCCAGCAGCTATTATACAGGGGCGGACACTGAAGCTTTCTTT. This translates into CASSYYTGADTEAFF.

The chain has TRBV27 and TRBJ1-5; the D is unclear. Germline V gene sequence: CDR1 MNHEY, CDR2 SMNVEV (reference sequence). This CDR3 comprises 13 residues. V shed 6 bases and J shed 5 bases, with 11 bases lying between them. Here the CDR3 reads CASSAGRDQPQHF. CDR3 nucleotide sequence: TGTGCCAGCAGCGCTGGTCGGGATCAGCCCCAGCATTTT.